The clone carrying this T cell receptor (beta chain) was seen once. CDR3 size: 13 residues. V lost 3 bases, J lost 4 bases, and 9 bases lay in between. The V gene's germline CDR1 is MNHNS and CDR2 SASEGT. The Seattle patients, enrolled during active infection, were followed longitudinally. How the authors handled the data: Nucleated cell counts were estimated from reference gene primer amplification. Sequencing was performed with immunoSEQ multiplex PCR; in TCRdb, only in-frame clones are kept and a portion is missing. V, J and clone size are taken as reported in that table, and D and trimming were inferred from the DNA itself. The sample includes about 130,000 clones, about 89% of them seen just once. This specimen comes from a study of blood T cell repertoires in COVID-19.

Source material: peripheral blood. The chain employs TRBV6-1 and TRBJ1-2; no firm D call. This receptor was identified in a woman aged 65 to 85 with COVID-19, enrolled during active disease. The DNA of the CDR3 is TGTGCCAGCAGTGAGAGAGGCCTCTATGGCTACACCTTC. It yields the protein CASSERGLYGYTF.